This TCR beta chain was captured by sequencing in a study of tumor and adjacent non-tumor tissue in lung cancer. Overall study findings and caveats: Compared with tumor, normal lung showed significantly lower TCR diversity.

Three rounds of nested PCR, following a modified ARM-PCR protocol, produced the TCRbeta library. TCRdb re-called the multiplex PCR reads with MiXCR, one entry per CDR3 protein. The data show tens of thousands of distinct CDR3 sequences, with roughly 60% seen just once and under 20% held by the top ten. No cell sorting was done before RNA was extracted from the tissue. More than 3 cm separated this lung sample from the edge of the tumor. Notes on this clonotype: Its antigen is undetermined. One junction end disagrees with the germline gene, perhaps due to a read error.

Looked up from germline, CDR1 is SGHAT and CDR2 is FQNNGV. The CDR3 runs 13 residues. The genes are TRBV11-2 and TRBJ1-3; D is possibly TRBD1 (5 bases). The sequencing input was distant non-tumor lung tissue. The TCR sequence derives from a woman aged 40 to 50 with non-small cell lung cancer. The CDR3 sequence: CANSWGSGNTIYF. The DNA for the CDR3 is TGTGCCAACAGCTGGGGCTCTGGAAACACAATATATTTT.